The sequence of this TCR beta chain was determined in a study of T cells and Merkel cell carcinoma outcomes. Whole-study findings and limits: In Merkel cell carcinoma, repertoire and T-cell density reportedly predicted outcomes.

Method: immunoSEQ multiplex PCR; TCRdb's copy keeps in-frame clones and lacks some. The sample consists of about 19,000 clones, approximately 80% of them appearing once. Concerning this clone itself: Its matching antigen is unknown.

The CDR3 runs 17 residues. The germline V gene has CDR1 KGHSH and CDR2 LQKENI. Trimming took 3 bases from V and 1 from J, leaving 16 bases between them. The sequence derives from a human donor with Merkel cell carcinoma. The gene calls are TRBV18 and TRBJ1-5; a possible D gene is TRBD1 (6 bases). Sequenced material: tumor tissue from Merkel cell carcinoma. Written as DNA, the CDR3 is TGTGCCAGCTCACCCGTATGGTTGCAGGGGAGCAATCAGCCCCAGCATTTT. Residues: CASSPVWLQGSNQPQHF. Together with reference TRBV18 and TRBJ1-5, the CDR3 gives the full variable domain: NAGVMQNPRHLVRRRGQEARLRCSPMKGHSHVYWYRQLPEEGLKFMVYLQKENIIDESGMPKERFSAEFPKEGPSILRIQQVVRGDSAAYFCASSPVWLQGSNQPQHFGDGTRLSIL.